A single T cell receptor beta chain is shown here with its context. The sample holds no much larger clone one base away, and base qualities are not on file. Trimmed from V: 7 bases; trimmed from J: 3 bases; junction bases lacking a gene match: 11. Based on the germline V gene, the CDR1 and CDR2 sequences are SNHLY and FYNNEI. Reading from cysteine to phenylalanine, the CDR3 counts 16 amino acids. Of all the DNA, just the CDR3 is kept, 48 bases in frame from base 1. Receptor amplification or capture employed the immunoSEQ multiplex PCR assay. For most patients, genomic DNA was isolated using the Qiagen DNeasy Blood and Tissue Kit and was shipped frozen to Adaptive Biotechnologies for TCR sequencing. For most patients, genomic DNA was subjected to high-throughput TCR-beta CDR3 sequencing by Adaptive Biotechnologies. The paper's processing steps were these. Adaptive's ImmunoSEQ software supplied the TCR sequencing data for about 18 patients, while MiXCR and VDJtools were used to process a few other patients. CD4 versus CD8 sorting errors were corrected by removing sequences found in both subsets at a frequency ratio below 5:1. CDR3 nucleotide sequences shared between donor and recipient were removed because their origin could not be assigned. Alloreactive clones required at least 2-fold expansion over unstimulated cells and minimum CFSE-low frequency of 0.002% (template counts) or 0.001% (read counts). A clone was considered mappable if detected in the sequenced pre-transplant spleen, lymph node, or MLR CFSE-low populations of the donor or recipient. Cumulative frequency of alloreactive clones was calculated as a percentage of all sequences weighted by copy number. This immuneACCESS table, as held by TCRdb, lists in-frame sequences with V and J called but not all clones. Of the missing ones, under half trace to an unresolved V gene in checked studies; the others have no known cause. V, J and clone size reflect that table, while D and trimming were determined from the DNA. The sample includes some 4,000 clones, with approximately 30% observed a single time. 7.9% of the sample lies in the top ten.

The intended sense of this specimen's time point label: cells obtained before transplantation from donor or recipient. Mixed lymphocyte reactions plated around 200,000 CFSE-labeled pre-transplant responders with around 200,000 irradiated violet-dye-labeled stimulators and were cultured for six to seven days. After the mixed lymphocyte reaction, proliferating CD3+CD4+CFSE-low and CD3+CD8+CFSE-low responder cells were FACS-sorted on a BD Influx sorter. The sample originates from a study of graft-versus-host responses after intestinal transplantation (dated by TCRdb to the early 2020s). About the full investigation: Recipients received multivisceral, liver-intestinal, or isolated intestinal transplants. All recipients received anti-thymocyte globulin induction followed by maintenance tacrolimus and steroids for 3 to 4 years. Instead of going to the commercial service, samples from a few later patients were sequenced in-house on an Illumina MiSeq and processed with MiXCR. After intestinal transplantation, graft-versus-host and host-versus-graft alloreactive T cell clones in the graft, circulation and bone marrow were tracked using bulk TCR-beta CDR3 sequencing. A peak of at least 4% donor T cells among recipient peripheral blood mononuclear cells was the definition used for donor T cell macrochimerism. A cohort of about 25 intestinal transplant recipients, including one retransplant, was enrolled, and 3 patients lacking pretransplant specimens were excluded. Alloreactive clones were identified by sequencing pre-transplant mixed lymphocyte reaction products and comparing these products with unstimulated pre-transplant donor and recipient T cells.

The paper as a whole reports these results and caveats: GvH clones were found in recipient bone marrow, and some of the GvH clones appeared earlier in ileal mucosa or blood, which is consistent with an intestinal mucosal origin. The conclusions were limited by the relatively low number and heterogeneity of the intestinal transplant patients. Patients with donor T cell macrochimerism had high GvH to HvG T cell clonal ratios in their allografts. Early after transplant, peak levels of circulating GvH clones were found to be associated with declines in HvG clones.

The rearranged chain carries TRBV2 and TRBJ2-3, and TRBD2 aligns with 9 junction nucleotides. Here the sequenced sample was alloreactive CD4+ T cells from a mixed lymphocyte reaction culture, taken before transplantation. What this sample's cell subset or site label stands for: CFSE-low proliferating T cells sorted from approximately 6-day pre-transplant mixed lymphocyte reaction (GvH or HvG direction). The clonotype originates from a human patient who was an organ donor for intestinal transplantation. The CDR3 is CASKQRGARITDTQYF. The nucleotide sequence is TGTGCCAGCAAGCAGCGGGGGGCCAGAATTACAGATACGCAGTATTTT.